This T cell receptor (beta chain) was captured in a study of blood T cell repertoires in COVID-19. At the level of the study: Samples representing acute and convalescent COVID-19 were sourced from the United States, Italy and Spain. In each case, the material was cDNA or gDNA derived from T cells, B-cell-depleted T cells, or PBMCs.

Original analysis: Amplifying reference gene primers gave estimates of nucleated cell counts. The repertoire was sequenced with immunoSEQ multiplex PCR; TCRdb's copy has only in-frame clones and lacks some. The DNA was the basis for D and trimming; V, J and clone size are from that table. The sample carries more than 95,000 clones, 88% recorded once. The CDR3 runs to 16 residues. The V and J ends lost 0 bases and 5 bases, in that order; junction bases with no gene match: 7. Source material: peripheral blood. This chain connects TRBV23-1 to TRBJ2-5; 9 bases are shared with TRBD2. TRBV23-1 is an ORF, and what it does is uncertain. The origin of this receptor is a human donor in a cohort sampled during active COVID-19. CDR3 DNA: TGCGCCAGCAGTCAATCTCGCGGGGGGGGCTTCGAGACCCAGTACTTC. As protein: CASSQSRGGGFETQYF.